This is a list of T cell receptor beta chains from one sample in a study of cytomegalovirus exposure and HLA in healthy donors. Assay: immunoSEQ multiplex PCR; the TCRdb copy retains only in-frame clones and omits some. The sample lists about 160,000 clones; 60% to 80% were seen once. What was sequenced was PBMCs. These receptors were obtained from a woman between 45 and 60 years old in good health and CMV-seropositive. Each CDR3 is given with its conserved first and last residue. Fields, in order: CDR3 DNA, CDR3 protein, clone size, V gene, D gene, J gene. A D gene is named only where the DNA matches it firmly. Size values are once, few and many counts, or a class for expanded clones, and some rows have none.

CDR3 DNA: TGTGCCAGCAGTTACGCCACAGCCATCGAAGCTTTCTTT
CDR3 protein: CASSYATAIEAFF
clone size: NA
V gene: TRBV6-5
D gene: NA
J gene: TRBJ1-1

CDR3 DNA: TGTGCCAGCAGTGAACAGGGTAAGGGCTACGAGCAGTACTTC
CDR3 protein: CASSEQGKGYEQYF
clone size: NA
V gene: TRBV2
D gene: NA
J gene: TRBJ2-7

CDR3 DNA: TGTGCCATCAGTGTTGCCACTGATTACGAGCAGTACTTC
CDR3 protein: CAISVATDYEQYF
clone size: NA
V gene: TRBV10-3
D gene: NA
J gene: TRBJ2-7

CDR3 DNA: TGTGCCAGCAGCTTAGTCACGGACACCGGGGAGCTGTTTTTT
CDR3 protein: CASSLVTDTGELFF
clone size: NA
V gene: TRBV7-2
D gene: NA
J gene: TRBJ2-2

CDR3 DNA: TGTGCCAGCAGCTTTGTAGCGGGAGGCTGGTACGAGCAGTACTTC
CDR3 protein: CASSFVAGGWYEQYF
clone size: NA
V gene: TRBV7-2
D gene: TRBD2
J gene: TRBJ2-7

CDR3 DNA: TGCGCCAGCAGCTTGAACCCTTCAGTCCAAGAGACCCAGTACTTC
CDR3 protein: CASSLNPSVQETQYF
clone size: NA
V gene: TRBV5-1
D gene: NA
J gene: TRBJ2-5

CDR3 DNA: TGTGCCAGCAGCGACGGGACTACCCTTTCACCCCTCCACTTT
CDR3 protein: CASSDGTTLSPLHF
clone size: once
V gene: TRBV9
D gene: NA
J gene: TRBJ1-6

CDR3 DNA: TGCGCCAGCAGCGGGGGAGCGTCGAGCGGGGGAAACAATGAGCAGTTCTTC
CDR3 protein: CASSGGASSGGNNEQFF
clone size: NA
V gene: TRBV5-1
D gene: TRBD2
J gene: TRBJ2-1

CDR3 DNA: TGCGCCAGCAGCTTGGAGCCAGGGAAGAGCAATCAGCCCCAGCATTTT
CDR3 protein: CASSLEPGKSNQPQHF
clone size: NA
V gene: TRBV5-1
D gene: NA
J gene: TRBJ1-5

CDR3 DNA: TGTGCCAGCAATCAGGGGTACGAGCAGTACTTC
CDR3 protein: CASNQGYEQYF
clone size: NA
V gene: TRBV2
D gene: NA
J gene: TRBJ2-7

CDR3 DNA: TGTGCCAGCAGCGCAGGGGTTCATGAGCAGTTCTTC
CDR3 protein: CASSAGVHEQFF
clone size: NA
V gene: TRBV5-4
D gene: NA
J gene: TRBJ2-1

CDR3 DNA: TGTGCCAGCAGCTTAGTACTCCCGGGGGGCGAGCAGTACTTC
CDR3 protein: CASSLVLPGGEQYF
clone size: NA
V gene: TRBV7-2
D gene: TRBD2
J gene: TRBJ2-7

CDR3 DNA: TGTGCCAGCAGCTTTGGCTCGAACCAGCCCCAGCATTTT
CDR3 protein: CASSFGSNQPQHF
clone size: few
V gene: TRBV5-6
D gene: NA
J gene: TRBJ1-5

CDR3 DNA: TGTGCCAGTAGTAAGGCCGGGACAAAGAACACTGAAGCTTTCTTT
CDR3 protein: CASSKAGTKNTEAFF
clone size: NA
V gene: TRBV19
D gene: NA
J gene: TRBJ1-1

CDR3 DNA: TGTGCCAGCAGTCCCCGCAAGAGGGCCAATGAGCAGTTCTTC
CDR3 protein: CASSPRKRANEQFF
clone size: NA
V gene: TRBV28
D gene: NA
J gene: TRBJ2-1

CDR3 DNA: TGTGCCAGCAGCCAGGGGACAGGGGTAAACACCGGGGAGCTGTTTTTT
CDR3 protein: CASSQGTGVNTGELFF
clone size: once
V gene: TRBV5-6
D gene: TRBD1
J gene: TRBJ2-2

CDR3 DNA: TGCGCCAGCAGTGTCCTGGACAGATCGCAAGAGACCCAGTACTTC
CDR3 protein: CASSVLDRSQETQYF
clone size: NA
V gene: TRBV10-1
D gene: NA
J gene: TRBJ2-5

CDR3 DNA: TGTGCCAGCAGCCCGGGGGGACAGGGGGGGAACACTGAAGCTTTCTTT
CDR3 protein: CASSPGGQGGNTEAFF
clone size: NA
V gene: TRBV5-4
D gene: TRBD1
J gene: TRBJ1-1

CDR3 DNA: TGCGCCAGCAGCCAAGGACAGGCGCCTTCCTCTGGAAACACCATATATTTT
CDR3 protein: CASSQGQAPSSGNTIYF
clone size: NA
V gene: TRBV4-1
D gene: NA
J gene: TRBJ1-3

CDR3 DNA: TGTGCCAGCAGTATCACGACAGGGGCTGGCGATAACTATGGCTACACCTTC
CDR3 protein: CASSITTGAGDNYGYTF
clone size: once
V gene: TRBV28
D gene: TRBD1
J gene: TRBJ1-2

CDR3 DNA: TGCAGCGTCGTGACAGCTAACTATGGCTACACCTTC
CDR3 protein: CSVVTANYGYTF
clone size: NA
V gene: TRBV29-1
D gene: NA
J gene: TRBJ1-2

CDR3 DNA: TGTGCCAGCTCCCCCAGGGGGCCGATAAATGAGCAGTTCTTC
CDR3 protein: CASSPRGPINEQFF
clone size: NA
V gene: TRBV5-8
D gene: TRBD1
J gene: TRBJ2-1

CDR3 DNA: TGTGCCAGCAGCCGATCTAAAAGCGGGGGTACCTACGAGCAGTACTTC
CDR3 protein: CASSRSKSGGTYEQYF
clone size: NA
V gene: TRBV7-2
D gene: TRBD2
J gene: TRBJ2-7

CDR3 DNA: TGTGCCAGCACCAAAGGGGGACTAGCGGGGGGCGAGCAGTACTTC
CDR3 protein: CASTKGGLAGGEQYF
clone size: few
V gene: TRBV2
D gene: TRBD2
J gene: TRBJ2-7

CDR3 DNA: TGCGCCAGCAGCTACCTCGGACAGGGGACCGACACCGGGGAGCTGTTTTTT
CDR3 protein: CASSYLGQGTDTGELFF
clone size: few
V gene: TRBV5-1
D gene: TRBD1
J gene: TRBJ2-2